This T cell receptor beta chain was found in a study of CD8 T cell repertoires and HIV-1 epitope variants. Study-wide context: Controls were a CMV, EBV and flu pool, Ebola AY9, and no peptide. Separate from the cultures, 1M uncultured T cells served as baseline. Whole-study findings and limits: Nef KF9 drew four or five clonotypes and HW9 one, without TAALDMSHF responses. Under ten antigen-specific TCR beta clonotypes were found; roughly six seemed cross-reactive to variants.

This clone was seen a handful of times. Its target is not known. Method: immunoSEQ multiplex PCR; TCRdb's copy keeps in-frame clones and lacks some. The repertoire has tens of thousands of clones, almost 75% of them found once; the top ten carry about 26%. The length of the CDR3 is 14 residues. Per the germline V gene, CDR1 is SGHDT and CDR2 is YYEEEE. V lost 0 bases to trimming and J lost 5 bases, with 11 bases between them. This sequence originates from a male donor with HIV. The source material was uncultured baseline CD8+ T cells from peripheral blood mononuclear cells (PBMCs). The chain couples TRBV5-6 to TRBJ2-5; no clear D. CDR3 protein: CASSLGRGWETQYF. The CDR3, as DNA: TGTGCCAGCAGCTTGGGCAGAGGATGGGAGACCCAGTACTTC.